Below are 9 T cell receptor beta chains sequenced from a single sample in a study of cytomegalovirus exposure and HLA in healthy donors. The PCR was carried out with 60 Vbeta primers and 13 Jbeta primers. TCRdb's table, derived via immunoSEQ multiplex PCR, lists solely in-frame clones and lacks some. The sample has over 65,000 clones; approximately 71% are singletons. Sequenced: PBMCs. The receptors here all came from a man between 35 and 55 years old in good health and CMV-seronegative.

The rearrangement links TRBV2 to TRBJ1-1; 7 bases are shared with TRBD1. The CDR3 spans 13 residues. J gave up 1 base and V 11 bases, and 7 bases lay outside the gene matches. Germline CDR1 reads SNHLY; CDR2 reads FYNNEI. This chain's CDR3 is CASLGGRNTEAFF. CDR3 bases: TGTGCCTCCCTAGGGGGCCGGAACACTGAAGCTTTCTTT.

This clone was found a few times. CDR3 protein: CASSSGQVRSNTEAFF. DNA of the CDR3: TGTGCCAGCAGCTCCGGACAAGTTAGATCCAACACTGAAGCTTTCTTT. The rearrangement uses TRBV5-5 and TRBJ1-1, with D possibly TRBD1 on 5 matching bases. Germline lookup yields CDR1 SGHKS and CDR2 YYEKEE (reference sequence). Trimming removed 3 bases from V and 2 bases from J, with 17 bases in between. The CDR3 totals 16 residues.

This rearrangement joins TRBV27 to TRBJ1-5; D remains ambiguous. Between the trimmed V and J ends, which lost 5 bases and 6 bases, there was a span of 14 bases. Germline CDR1 MNHEY, CDR2 SMNVEV (reference sequence). The CDR3 runs to 14 residues. The CDR3 protein is CASSPNPIGQPQHF. The CDR3, as DNA: TGTGCCAGCAGTCCTAACCCTATCGGTCAGCCCCAGCATTTT.

The sample holds a few counts of this clone. J is TRBJ2-3 and V is TRBV2, with 7 bases that match TRBD2. CDR3 size: 15 residues. J lost 0 bases, V lost 3 bases, and 3 bases had no gene match. Germline lookup yields CDR1 SNHLY and CDR2 FYNNEI. The CDR3: CASSDLAVSTDTQYF. DNA for the CDR3: TGTGCCAGCAGTGATCTAGCGGTTAGCACAGATACGCAGTATTTT.

The J gene is TRBJ2-7, the V gene TRBV7-3, with 8 bases identical to TRBD1. Germline-derived CDR1 and CDR2 are SGHTA and FQGTGA. J was trimmed by 3 bases and V by 1 base; bases with no gene match: 5. The CDR3 is 15 residues long. CDR3 protein: CASSLSTGGLYEQYF. The DNA of the CDR3 is TGTGCCAGCAGCTTAAGTACAGGGGGACTCTACGAGCAGTACTTC. The variable domain in full, completed from reference TRBV7-3 and TRBJ2-7, reads GAGVSQTPSNKVTEKGKYVELRCDPISGHTALYWYRQSLGQGPEFLIYFQGTGAADDSGLPNDRFFAVRPEGSVSTLKIQRTERGDSAVYLCASSLSTGGLYEQYFGPGTRLTVT.

This clone was recorded once. The DNA for the CDR3 is TGTGCCAGTAAGGCGGGGGGACAACGTGGCTACACCTTC. Its translation: CASKAGGQRGYTF. The gene calls are TRBV19 and TRBJ1-2; tentatively, D is TRBD1 (6 bases). Germline loops: CDR1 LNHDA, CDR2 SQIVND (reference sequence). The V end was cut by 7 bases, the J end by 7 bases, with 16 bases between. This CDR3 has 13 residues.

This clone has only one observation. This chain connects TRBV19 to TRBJ1-5; no firm D call. Trimming left V 6 bases short and J 5 bases short, with 8 bases between. The CDR3 runs to 12 residues. The germline gives CDR1 LNHDA, CDR2 SQIVND (reference sequence). The CDR3 coding sequence is TGTGCCAGTAGCGCCCAGTATCAGCCCCAGCATTTT. Amino acid sequence: CASSAQYQPQHF.

The V call is TRBV5-1, the J call TRBJ1-1; 8 bases are shared with TRBD1. Trimming at V came to 4 bases and at J to 4 bases, leaving 6 bases not matched to a gene. The germline V gene has CDR1 SGHRS and CDR2 YFSETQ. The CDR3 extends over 14 amino acids. The CDR3 DNA sequence: TGCGCCAGCAGCGTTCAGGGGGCTGGCACTGAAGCTTTCTTT. Translated: CASSVQGAGTEAFF.

With regard to this clone: The sample holds other DNA sequences that translate to the same CDR3. The chain has TRBV7-9 and TRBJ1-4, with 7 bases matching TRBD1. This CDR3 region has 13 residues. The J segment lost 7 bases and the V segment lost 5 bases, leaving 4 bases of the junction unmatched. CDR1 is SEHNR and CDR2 is FQNEAQ in the germline V gene (reference sequence). The CDR3 sequence is CASSARQGEKLFF. The CDR3, as DNA: TGTGCCAGCAGCGCACGACAGGGTGAAAAACTGTTTTTT.